These 8 T cell receptor beta chains share one sample of origin, sequenced in a study of regulatory T cells in long-lasting Graves disease. Through Arm-PCR of CDR3 regions and iRepertoire HTBI primers, TCR beta libraries were built. TCRdb re-called the multiplex PCR reads with MiXCR, one entry per CDR3 protein. Among fewer than 400,000 distinct CDR3 sequences listed, about 20% were seen once. Regarding time point: persistent/refractory GD, antithyroid drugs over 5 years with positive TRAb. RNA isolated from PBMCs was used to make the TCR library. The sample was peripheral blood mononuclear cells (PBMCs), taken when the disease was refractory, from a patient treated with antithyroid drugs. These receptors were collected from a female donor with Graves disease.

The chain uses TRBV6-2 or TRBV6-3 and TRBJ2-5; 7 bases are a match to TRBD1. CDR1 is MNHEY and CDR2 is SVGEGT in the germline V gene. Losses at the gene ends were 7 bases for V and 2 bases for J; bases not matched to a gene: 7. The CDR3 totals 14 residues. The CDR3 DNA reads as TGTGCCAGCAAGACAGGGCACCCGCAAGAGACCCAGTACTTC. Protein: CASKTGHPQETQYF.

This clonotype showed up just a few times. This chain links TRBV11-2 with TRBJ1-6; D gene unclear. Germline V gives CDR1 SGHAT, CDR2 FQNNGV. Trimming cost V 7 bases and J 11 bases, with 15 bases left between them. The length of the CDR3 is 13 residues. CDR3 DNA sequence: TGTGCCAGCACCTGGGGAGAAATGGCACCCCTCCACTTT. Residues: CASTWGEMAPLHF. Drawing the rest from reference TRBV11-2 and TRBJ1-6, the complete variable domain is EAGVAQSPRYKIIEKRQSVAFWCNPISGHATLYWYQQILGQGPKLLIQFQNNGVVDDSQLPKDRFSAERLKGVDSTLKIQPAKLEDSAVYLCASTWGEMAPLHFGNGTRLTVT.

This rearrangement joins TRBV7-9 to TRBJ2-3; tentatively, D is TRBD2 (6 bases). The germline V and J ends were trimmed by 7 bases and 1 base, with 15 bases remaining between them. Germline lookup yields CDR1 SEHNR and CDR2 FQNEAQ (reference sequence). The CDR3 loop spans 15 amino acids. DNA of the CDR3: TGTGCCAGCACCGCCCTTCAGCGGGGCACAGATACGCAGTATTTT. Translated, it gives CASTALQRGTDTQYF.

This clonotype showed up many times. The V call is TRBV2, the J call TRBJ2-5; the D gene could be TRBD1 or TRBD2 (7 bases each). V lost 6 bases and J lost 5, with 22 bases in between. The CDR3 extends over 16 amino acids. CDR1 and CDR2 from the germline V gene are SNHLY and FYNNEI. CDR3 region: CASSPRGGGTYETQYF. CDR3 nucleotide sequence: TGTGCCAGCAGCCCTCGGGGAGGGGGCACCTATGAGACCCAGTACTTC.

CDR3 coding DNA: TGTGCTAGTGGTTCCCTCGGGACATCCGGAAACACCATATATTTT. Its translation is CASGSLGTSGNTIYF. V and J are TRBV12-5 and TRBJ1-3, with a possible D match to TRBD1 (6 bases). The germline V and J ends were trimmed by 4 bases and 4 bases, with 14 bases remaining between them. CDR3 length: 15 amino acids. The germline V gene encodes CDR1 LGHNT and CDR2 FRNRAP.

This clonotype has at least ten counts. This chain uses TRBV28 with TRBJ1-6, with TRBD1 as a possible D gene (6 bases). The V and J ends lost 3 bases and 0 bases respectively, with 15 bases between them. There are 18 residues in the CDR3. Germline values: CDR1 MDHEN, CDR2 SYDVKM. CDR3 sequence: CASSFPYRASSYNSPLHF. CDR3 nucleotides: TGTGCCAGCAGTTTCCCCTACAGGGCTAGCTCCTATAATTCACCCCTCCACTTT.

Worth noting for this clonotype: A much larger clonotype is one base distant, so this may be a read error. The rearrangement uses TRBV5-1 and TRBJ2-7, with 8 positions matching TRBD2. The CDR3 totals 15 residues. The germline V gene has CDR1 SGHRS and CDR2 YFSETQ. The DNA of the CDR3 is TGCGCCAGCAGCCCGGGAGGGGGGCACTCCTACGGGCAGTACTTC. This sequence encodes CASSPGGGHSYGQYF.

The chain couples TRBV18 to TRBJ1-1, with TRBD1 identical over 8 bases. J was trimmed by 4 bases and V by 3 bases; bases with no gene match: 10. The germline V gene encodes CDR1 KGHSH and CDR2 LQKENI. This CDR3 is built from 16 residues. The CDR3 here is CASSPNAGGVSTEAFF. CDR3 bases: TGTGCCAGCTCACCGAATGCAGGGGGCGTTAGCACTGAAGCTTTCTTT. Filled out from reference TRBV18 and TRBJ1-1, the complete variable domain reads NAGVMQNPRHLVRRRGQEARLRCSPMKGHSHVYWYRQLPEEGLKFMVYLQKENIIDESGMPKERFSAEFPKEGPSILRIQQVVRGDSAAYFCASSPNAGGVSTEAFFGQGTRLTVV.